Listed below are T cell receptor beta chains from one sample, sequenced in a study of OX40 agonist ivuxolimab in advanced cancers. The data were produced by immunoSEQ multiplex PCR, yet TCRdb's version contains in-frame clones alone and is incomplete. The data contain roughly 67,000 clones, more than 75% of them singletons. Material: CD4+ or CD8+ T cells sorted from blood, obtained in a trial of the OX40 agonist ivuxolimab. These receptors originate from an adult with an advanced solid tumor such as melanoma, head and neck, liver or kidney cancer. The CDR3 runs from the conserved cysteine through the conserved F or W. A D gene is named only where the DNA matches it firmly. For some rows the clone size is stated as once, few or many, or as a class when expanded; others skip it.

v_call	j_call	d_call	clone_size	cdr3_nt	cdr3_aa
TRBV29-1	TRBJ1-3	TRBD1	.	TGCAGCGTGATCCTCGGGACAGGAAACTCTGGAAACACCATATATTTT	CSVILGTGNSGNTIYF
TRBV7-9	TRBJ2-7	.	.	TGTGCCAGCAGCTCTAGTGCTTGGGTAAGCTCCTACGAGCAGTACTTC	CASSSSAWVSSYEQYF
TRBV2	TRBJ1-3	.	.	TGTGCCAGCAGGGGGGGGCAGTCTGGAAACACCATATATTTT	CASRGGQSGNTIYF
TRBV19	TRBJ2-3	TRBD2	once	TGTGCCAGTAGTATAGATAGCGGGAGCACAGATACGCAGTATTTT	CASSIDSGSTDTQYF
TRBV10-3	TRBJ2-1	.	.	TGTGCCATCAGTCCAGGGTATGAGCAGTTCTTC	CAISPGYEQFF
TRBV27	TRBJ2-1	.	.	TGTGCCAGCAGTTTAAAGGTGATGCATGAGCAGTTCTTC	CASSLKVMHEQFF
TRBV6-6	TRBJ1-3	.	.	TGTGCCAGCAGTTACTCGACCTCCTCGACTGGAAACACCATATATTTT	CASSYSTSSTGNTIYF
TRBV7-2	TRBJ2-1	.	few	TGTGCCAGCAGCTTAGGGGCCCACAATGAGCAGTTCTTC	CASSLGAHNEQFF
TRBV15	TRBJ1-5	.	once	TGTGCCACCAGTAGAGGGGGTAGCAATCAGCCCCAGCATTTT	CATSRGGSNQPQHF
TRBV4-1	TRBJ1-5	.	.	TGCGCCAGCAGCCAGGCTGGGACGGTTAATCAGCCCCAGCATTTT	CASSQAGTVNQPQHF
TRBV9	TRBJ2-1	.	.	TGTGCCAGCAGCGTAGTATCACAGGCCTACAATGAGCAGTTCTTC	CASSVVSQAYNEQFF
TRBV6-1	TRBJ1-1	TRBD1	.	TGTGCCAGCAGTGCCACGACAGGGCGGTACACTGAAGCTTTCTTT	CASSATTGRYTEAFF
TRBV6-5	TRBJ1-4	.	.	TGTGCCAGCAGTTACGCGGTAGCAACTAATGAAAAACTGTTTTTT	CASSYAVATNEKLFF
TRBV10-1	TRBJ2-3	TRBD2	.	TGCGCCAGCACCCTAGGGGGACTAGCGGGGGGGCCAAGAGATACGCAGTATTTT	CASTLGGLAGGPRDTQYF
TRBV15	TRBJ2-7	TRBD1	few	TGTGCCACCAGCAGCCGGGACAGGGTCCACGAGCAGTACTTC	CATSSRDRVHEQYF
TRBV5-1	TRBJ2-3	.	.	TGCGCCAGCAGCTTCGGGACCTCGGACACGGCAGATACGCAGTATTTT	CASSFGTSDTADTQYF
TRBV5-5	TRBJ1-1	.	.	TGTGCCAGCAGCTTGGCTCGGGGGGGAGCTTTCTTT	CASSLARGGAFF
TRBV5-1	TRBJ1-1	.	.	TGCGCCAGCAGCTTTGAGGGACGGAACACTGAAGCTTTCTTT	CASSFEGRNTEAFF